Shown below are 28 T cell receptor beta chains from a single sample sequenced in a study of regulatory T cells in long-lasting Graves disease. Time point noted: newly diagnosed GD, antithyroid drugs for less than 3 months. From RNA extracted from PBMCs, the TCR library was made. Construction of the TCR beta libraries employed iRepertoire HTBI primers in conjunction with Arm-PCR of CDR3 regions. TCRdb itself ran the multiplex PCR reads through MiXCR, one entry per CDR3 protein. The sample records 530,000 or so distinct CDR3 sequences, about 16% being singletons. These sequences were also reported in another study, on T cells in Graves' hyperthyroidism and ophthalmopathy.

Sequenced material: peripheral blood mononuclear cells (PBMCs), taken at new diagnosis, from a patient treated with antithyroid drugs. The receptors come from a man aged 18 to 29 with Graves disease.

This clonotype has a count of ten or more. V gene TRBV13 combines with J gene TRBJ2-3; the match to TRBD2 covers 9 bases. CDR1 and CDR2 (germline): PRHDT, FYEKMQ (reference sequence). Germline trimming cut 3 bases from V and 0 bases from J; bases unmatched to any gene: 10. The CDR3 length is 18 residues. The CDR3 DNA follows: TGTGCCAGCAGCTTTCAAAGCGGGAGGCCTTCTAGCACAGATACGCAGTATTTT. Its translation: CASSFQSGRPSSTDTQYF.

This chain links TRBV10-2 with TRBJ1-4; D call uncertain. Germline V lookup: CDR1 WSHSY, CDR2 SAAADI. This CDR3 comprises 14 residues. V was pared by 2 bases and J by 4 bases, with 8 bases between. CDR3 in amino acids: CASSEAGINEKLFF. The DNA for the CDR3 is TGCGCCAGCAGTGAGGCAGGAATTAATGAAAAACTGTTTTTT.

This clonotype was found many times. The chain couples TRBV7-2 to TRBJ2-7; 9 bases are shared with TRBD2. The CDR3 extends over 18 amino acids. J lost 3 bases, V lost 4 bases, and 16 bases had no gene match. The germline V gene encodes CDR1 SGHTA and CDR2 FQGNSA. The CDR3 reads CASSSRGGGAGGNYEQYF. The CDR3 coding sequence is TGTGCCAGCAGCTCCCGGGGAGGGGGAGCGGGAGGTAACTACGAGCAGTACTTC.

This clonotype was detected only once. A much larger clone differs from this one at a single base, so this may be a read error. The rearrangement uses TRBV7-3 and TRBJ1-2; the match to TRBD1 covers 10 bases. V lost 3 bases and J lost 6; bases outside the gene matches: 1. Looked up from germline, CDR1 is SGHTA and CDR2 is FQGTGA. The CDR3 spans 13 residues. DNA for the CDR3: TGTGCCAGCAGCTTGACAGGGGGCGATGGCTACACCTTC. Encoded protein: CASSLTGGDGYTF.

V gene TRBV20-1 combines with J gene TRBJ2-2, with D maybe TRBD2 (5 bases). Between the trimmed V and J ends, which lost 2 bases and 0 bases, there was a span of 7 bases. The CDR3 covers 14 residues. Germline V gene data show CDR1 as DFQATT and CDR2 as SNEGSKA (reference sequence). In nucleotides, the CDR3 is TGCAGTGCTAGATCCGGGGCGAACACCGGGGAGCTGTTTTTT. Translating gives CSARSGANTGELFF.

The rearrangement links TRBV5-1 to TRBJ2-7; D is unclear. There are 13 residues in the CDR3. The germline V and J ends were trimmed by 0 bases and 7 bases, with 11 bases remaining between them. Germline CDR1 and CDR2: SGHRS and YFSETQ. The CDR3 here is CASSLEGMGEQYF. The DNA for the CDR3 is TGCGCCAGCAGCTTGGAGGGTATGGGTGAGCAGTACTTC.

This clonotype has just a few counts. The V call is TRBV14, the J call TRBJ2-1; D uncertain. V lost 4 bases and J lost 9, with 10 bases in between. The length of the CDR3 is 12 residues. Germline V gene sequence: CDR1 SGHDN, CDR2 FVKESK. CDR3 nucleotides: TGTGCCAGCAGCCTACTGGACGTTGAGCAGTTCTTC. Translated: CASSLLDVEQFF.

This sequence joins TRBV20-1 and TRBJ2-1; TRBD2 might be the D (6 bases). Germline CDR1 and CDR2: DFQATT and SNEGSKA (reference sequence). V lost 6 bases to trimming and J lost 0 bases, with 12 bases between them. This CDR3 comprises 14 residues. The CDR3 nucleotides read TGCAGTGCGCCCACTAGCAGCTCCTACAATGAGCAGTTCTTC. It is translated as CSAPTSSSYNEQFF.

V and J are TRBV28 and TRBJ1-1, with D uncertain. Germline values: CDR1 MDHEN, CDR2 SYDVKM. V shed 2 bases and J shed 1 base, with 8 bases lying between them. The CDR3 loop spans 14 amino acids. CDR3: CASSLTVTNTEAFF. In DNA form, the CDR3 reads TGTGCCAGCAGTTTAACGGTCACGAACACTGAAGCTTTCTTT.

This clonotype was seen at least ten times. The rearrangement joins TRBV9 to TRBJ2-1; 12 nucleotides line up with TRBD1. From germline, CDR1 is SGDLS and CDR2 YYNGEE. V gave up 4 bases and J gave up 2 bases; unmatched junction bases: 10. The CDR3 has 18 amino acids. The DNA of the CDR3 is TGTGCCAGCAGCTTTAACCCGGGACAGGGGGCTACCTACAATGAGCAGTTCTTC. Translating gives CASSFNPGQGATYNEQFF.

This clonotype was found many times. The rearrangement joins TRBV7-9 to TRBJ2-3, with D unclear. The V gene's germline CDR1 is SEHNR and CDR2 FQNEAQ (reference sequence). V was clipped by 5 bases and J by 5 bases, with 11 bases between them. CDR3 length equals 13 residues. CDR3: CASSLLREDTQYF. As DNA, the CDR3 is TGTGCCAGCAGCCTCCTAAGGGAAGATACGCAGTATTTT.

This rearrangement joins TRBV20-1 to TRBJ2-1; tentative D call: TRBD1 (6 bases). V dropped 4 bases and J dropped 7 bases, with 8 bases sitting between them. The CDR3 spans 11 residues. From germline, CDR1 is DFQATT and CDR2 SNEGSKA (reference sequence). The CDR3: CSATQGNEQFF. The CDR3 region has the DNA TGCAGTGCTACCCAGGGGAATGAGCAGTTCTTC.

V gene TRBV19 combines with J gene TRBJ2-7, with a weak D call TRBD1 (6 bases). Per the germline V gene, CDR1 is LNHDA and CDR2 is SQIVND (reference sequence). This CDR3 region has 14 residues. V was trimmed by 7 bases and J by 0 bases, leaving 13 bases between them. The CDR3, as DNA: TGTGCCAGTAAAATGTCGGACAGCTCCTACGAGCAGTACTTC. Translated: CASKMSDSSYEQYF.

This clonotype has ten or more counts. This sequence joins TRBV28 and TRBJ2-3; possibly TRBD2 for D (6 bases). The ends were cut back, 4 bases at V and 8 bases at J, with 16 bases in the middle. This CDR3 comprises 14 residues. The germline V gene encodes CDR1 MDHEN and CDR2 SYDVKM. Here the CDR3 DNA reads TGTGCCAGCAGTTCCCCCCCGGGAGACCGTACGCAGTATTTT. Amino acids: CASSSPPGDRTQYF.

CDR3 DNA sequence: TGTGCCAGCAGCTTTGGACAGCCCAATCAGCCCCAGCATTTT. Its protein is CASSFGQPNQPQHF. The chain has TRBV5-5 and TRBJ1-5; a possible D gene is TRBD1 (6 bases). The CDR3 spans 14 residues. The V and J ends lost 2 bases and 3 bases respectively, with 9 bases between them. CDR1 SGHKS and CDR2 YYEKEE come from the germline V gene (reference sequence).

This clonotype was picked up a small number of times. The chain carries TRBV6-5 and TRBJ2-7, with 8 nucleotides matching TRBD1. The CDR3 spans 14 residues. V lost 2 bases and J lost 3; bases outside the gene matches: 3. Per germline, CDR1 MNHEY and CDR2 SVGAGI. In nucleotides, the CDR3 is TGTGCCAGCAGTTACGTACAGGGGGACTACGAGCAGTACTTC. Its protein product is CASSYVQGDYEQYF.

At least ten counts were recorded for this clonotype. The chain combines TRBV5-1 with TRBJ2-1, with D hard to call. Germline CDR1 SGHRS, CDR2 YFSETQ. Trimming pared 0 bases from V and 9 bases from J, leaving 16 bases between. The CDR3 extends over 15 amino acids. CDR3 region: CASSLVIDPSGEQFF. DNA for the CDR3: TGCGCCAGCAGCTTGGTGATCGACCCGTCCGGTGAGCAGTTCTTC.

The gene calls are TRBV10-2 and TRBJ2-3, with 7 nucleotides matching TRBD2. After removal of 1 base from V and 5 bases from J, the junction contained 3 bases not matched to a gene. The germline gives CDR1 WSHSY, CDR2 SAAADI. The CDR3 runs to 14 residues. For the CDR3, the DNA is TGCGCCAGCAGTGAGTGGGCGGGGGTAGATACGCAGTATTTT. Translating gives CASSEWAGVDTQYF.

The table lists this clonotype with a few counts. The rearrangement joins TRBV3-1 to TRBJ1-3; D is perhaps TRBD1 (6 bases). V was trimmed by 1 base and J by 2 bases, leaving 9 bases between them. Germline assignment: CDR1 LGHDT and CDR2 YNNKEL (reference sequence). The CDR3 runs to 15 residues. The CDR3 DNA follows: TGTGCCAGCAGCCAAGGGGGGGCGCCTGGAAACACCATATATTTT. Amino acids: CASSQGGAPGNTIYF.

This clonotype occurred many times. The chain recombines TRBV20-1 with TRBJ2-1, with 7 bases identical to TRBD2. The CDR3 contains 17 residues. The trim removed 5 bases at V and 1 base at J, leaving 14 bases unmatched. Germline V gene lookup returns CDR1 DFQATT and CDR2 SNEGSKA (reference sequence). Here the CDR3 reads CSASPDAGGTSYNEQFF. The CDR3 DNA reads TGCAGTGCTTCACCGGACGCCGGGGGGACTTCCTACAATGAGCAGTTCTTC.

For this clonotype: Because it lacks the conserved phenylalanine or tryptophan at the end, this CDR3 is likely a read error. The chain employs TRBV6-2 or TRBV6-3 and TRBJ1-5, with 10 positions matching TRBD1. The CDR3 extends over 15 amino acids. Germline V gene lookup returns CDR1 MNHEY and CDR2 SVGEGT. Trimming at V came to 5 bases and at J to 3 bases, leaving 4 bases not matched to a gene. The CDR3 here is CASSTGQGPNQPQHL. CDR3 sequence (DNA): TGTGCCAGCAGTACGGGACAGGGGCCCAATCAGCCCCAGCATCTT.

This clonotype has at least ten counts. The rearrangement uses TRBV28 and TRBJ2-1; the D is unclear. CDR1 and CDR2 (germline): MDHEN, SYDVKM. CDR3 length: 14 amino acids. Trimming removed 1 base from V and 5 bases from J, with 9 bases in between. CDR3 DNA: TGTGCCAGCAGTTTATTCGGCCTGCACAATGAGCAGTTCTTC. Its protein is CASSLFGLHNEQFF. The full variable domain, its missing parts supplied by reference TRBV28 and TRBJ2-1, is DVKVTQSSRYLVKRTGEKVFLECVQDMDHENMFWYRQDPGLGLRLIYFSYDVKMKEKGDIPEGYSVSREKKERFSLILESASTNQTSMYLCASSLFGLHNEQFFGPGTRLTVL.

V is TRBV9 and J is TRBJ1-1; D is uncertain. Trimming took off 0 bases at V and 5 bases at J, with 11 bases between the two ends. Germline CDR1 is SGDLS and CDR2 is YYNGEE. This CDR3 is 14 amino acids long. The CDR3 is CASSVDGKQTEAFF. The CDR3 nucleotides read TGTGCCAGCAGCGTAGACGGTAAGCAGACTGAAGCTTTCTTT.

This clonotype was seen a handful of times. The chain employs TRBV30 and TRBJ2-2; TRBD2 is a possible D gene (5 bases). CDR1 and CDR2 (germline): GTSNPN, SVGIG (reference sequence). V lost 4 bases and J lost 4, with 10 bases in between. CDR3 length equals 13 residues. For the CDR3, the DNA is TGTGCCTGGACCGGACTTGGCACCGGGGAGCTGTTTTTT. Translated, it gives CAWTGLGTGELFF.

J is TRBJ2-2 and V is TRBV5-4; TRBD2 agrees at 14 bases. Germline trimming cut 4 bases from V and 5 bases from J; bases unmatched to any gene: 7. CDR1 and CDR2 from the germline V gene are SGHNT and YYREEE (reference sequence). The CDR3 contains 17 residues. CDR3 bases: TGTGCCAGCAGCCGCGGGACTAGCGGGAGAGGGACCGGGGAGCTGTTTTTT. Translation: CASSRGTSGRGTGELFF.

Of note for this clonotype: With a much larger clone just one base away, this may be a read error. The missing conserved phenylalanine or tryptophan at the end of this CDR3 makes a read error likely. The gene calls are TRBV7-9 and TRBJ2-7; 9 bases agree with TRBD2. Germline values: CDR1 SEHNR, CDR2 FQNEAQ (reference sequence). The CDR3 has 14 residues. The CDR3 bases are TGTGCCAGCAGCCTAGCGGGAACGGGCTACGAGCAGTACCTC. This encodes CASSLAGTGYEQYL.

This clonotype has ten or more counts. The chain uses TRBV7-2 and TRBJ2-3, with D perhaps TRBD1 or TRBD2 (5 bases each). Germline V gene sequence: CDR1 SGHTA, CDR2 FQGNSA. The CDR3 has 16 residues. V was clipped by 0 bases and J by 1 base, with 11 bases between them. CDR3 sequence reads: CASSLASLGGTDTQYF. The CDR3 region has the DNA TGTGCCAGCAGCTTAGCCTCATTGGGGGGCACAGATACGCAGTATTTT.

This clonotype has just a few counts. CDR3 sequence: CSAGREYTEAFF. For the CDR3, the DNA is TGCAGTGCCGGCAGGGAATACACTGAAGCTTTCTTT. The chain recombines TRBV20-1 with TRBJ1-1, with D tentatively TRBD1 (5 bases). V was cut by 6 bases and J by 3 bases, with 11 bases left in between. Germline V CDR1 and CDR2: DFQATT, SNEGSKA (reference sequence). This CDR3 contains 12 residues.